This paragraph reports one TCR beta chain. Antigen specificity is unknown. The method, 5' RACE with UMI labels, was used to prepare the TRB cDNA libraries. TCRdb reprocessed the 5' RACE reads, keeping one entry per CDR3 protein, no DNA. The table for this sample gives about 90,000 distinct CDR3 sequences. CDR1 is MNHEY and CDR2 is SMNVEV in the germline V gene (reference sequence). The CDR3 is 16 residues long. These data come from a study of CXCR3-negative and CXCR3-positive naive CD8 T cells. General study points: Hydrophobicity of TRB CDR3s was greater in CXCR3-positive naive cells than in CXCR3-negative naive cells.

Each CD8+ T cell subset was flow-sorted in triplicate. Every sort contained 270,000 or so cells. Naive CD8+ T lymphocytes were specified as CD45RO-CCR7+CD27+CD95-. This receptor was obtained from a human donor in good health. Some clones in this sample may be carry-over from other donors' samples. This rearrangement joins TRBV27 to TRBJ2-1; no DNA is available, so the TRBD2 call from TCRdb remains unchecked. Material: naive CXCR3+ CD8+ T cells from blood. The sample's subset: CD45RO-CCR7+CD27+CD95- naive CD8+ T cells expressing CXCR3 (TNR3+). The CDR3 here is CASSSTSGGLYNEQFF.